This T cell receptor (beta chain) was sequenced for a study of T cells in Graves' hyperthyroidism and ophthalmopathy. From germline, CDR1 is MNHNS and CDR2 SASEGT. The CDR3 loop spans 13 amino acids. V gave up 2 bases and J gave up 4 bases, with 8 bases separating them. Amplified TCR beta CDR3 regions derived from RNA transcripts. The primer set for the first-round RT-PCR of the TCR CDR3 was HTBI. TCRdb ran MiXCR on the multiplex PCR reads and lists one entry per CDR3 protein. The sample lists about 350,000 distinct CDR3 sequences, about a fifth seen once, with 3.7% in the top ten. At least ten counts were recorded for this clonotype. In patients aged 18 to 65, hyperthyroidism was newly diagnosed, with duration under 2 months. Not enrolled were patients with uncontrolled infection, other autoimmune disease, pregnancy or lactation. The authors obtained PBMCs from 10 ml of fresh peripheral blood.

This receptor was taken from a woman younger than 35 with Graves' hyperthyroidism. Input material: blood. The rearrangement uses TRBV6-1 and TRBJ1-2; no definite D call. CDR3: CASSEKGVYGYTF. For the CDR3, the DNA is TGTGCCAGCAGTGAAAAGGGAGTCTATGGCTACACCTTC.